One sample yielded the 28 T cell receptor beta chains listed below, sequenced in a study of radiotherapy plus CTLA-4 blockade in lung cancer. Method: immunoSEQ multiplex PCR; TCRdb's copy keeps in-frame clones and lacks some. The data hold around 37,000 clones, with about 69% observed a single time. This sample comprised peripheral blood, obtained from a patient treated with radiotherapy plus ipilimumab. These receptors all stem from a human donor with non-small cell lung cancer that progressed on radiotherapy plus ipilimumab.

The chain joins TRBV6-1 to TRBJ1-2; maybe TRBD1 (6 bases). CDR3 length: 14 residues. CDR1 is MNHNS, CDR2 SASEGT, per germline. The V gene lost 3 bases and the J gene lost 4 bases, with 12 bases spanning the gap. The CDR3 here is CASSEGGAGYGYTF. The CDR3 nucleotides are TGTGCCAGCAGTGAGGGGGGCGCCGGCTATGGCTACACCTTC.

This clone was observed a handful of times. The V and J genes are TRBV5-8 and TRBJ2-1; 8 bases align to TRBD1. Germline V lookup: CDR1 SGHTS, CDR2 YDEGEE. The V gene end was trimmed by 4 bases and the J gene end by 1 base; junction bases not matched to a gene: 4. This CDR3 contains 15 residues. CDR3 amino acids: CASSVGDRSYNEQFF. CDR3 bases: TGTGCCAGCAGCGTAGGGGACAGGTCCTACAATGAGCAGTTCTTC.

The V gene is TRBV7-8, the J gene TRBJ2-5; maybe TRBD2 (6 bases). Germline V CDR1 and CDR2: SGHVS, FQNEAQ. Between the trimmed V and J ends, which lost 6 bases and 8 bases, there was a span of 16 bases. This CDR3 is 13 amino acids long. The CDR3 loop is CASRPGTPRTQYF. The CDR3 region has the DNA TGTGCCAGCAGACCCGGGACTCCAAGAACCCAGTACTTC.

Comment on this clone: This same CDR3 is encoded by further DNA sequences in the sample. The rearrangement links TRBV18 to TRBJ2-6, with D tentatively TRBD1 (5 bases). Germline V gene data show CDR1 as KGHSH and CDR2 as LQKENI. Trimming pared 3 bases from V and 5 bases from J, leaving 14 bases between. This CDR3 has 16 amino acids. The CDR3 sequence is CASSPGAGNRANVLTF. In DNA form, the CDR3 reads TGTGCCAGCTCACCGGGTGCAGGGAACCGGGCCAACGTCCTGACTTTC.

V is TRBV5-1 and J is TRBJ2-3; 12 bases align to TRBD2. The CDR3 consists of 14 residues. Germline lookup yields CDR1 SGHRS and CDR2 YFSETQ. After removal of 7 bases from V and 5 bases from J, the junction contained 5 bases not matched to a gene. CDR3 nucleotide sequence: TGCGCCAGCTCTAGCGGGAGGGCAGGAGATACGCAGTATTTT. It is translated as CASSSGRAGDTQYF.

The sample holds one count of this clone. J is TRBJ1-2 and V is TRBV11-2; D call uncertain. The V end lost 5 bases, the J end lost 8 bases, and 15 bases lay between the germline ends. The germline CDR1 and CDR2 sequences are SGHAT and FQNNGV. The CDR3 loop spans 13 amino acids. The CDR3 region is CASSLRSGWGYTF. DNA of the CDR3: TGTGCCAGCAGCCTCCGCTCTGGATGGGGCTACACCTTC.

This chain joins TRBV2 and TRBJ1-5, with no clear D. V lost 5 bases, J lost 0 bases, and 14 bases lay in between. Looked up from germline, CDR1 is SNHLY and CDR2 is FYNNEI. The CDR3 totals 16 residues. This CDR3 is CASSPQYGSSNQPQHF. The CDR3 DNA follows: TGTGCCAGCAGTCCCCAGTACGGCAGTAGCAATCAGCCCCAGCATTTT.

V and J are TRBV5-5 and TRBJ2-1; weak D call: TRBD1 (5 bases). The length of the CDR3 is 15 residues. V lost 1 base and J 1 base, leaving 9 bases between the germline ends. Germline assignment: CDR1 SGHKS and CDR2 YYEKEE (reference sequence). The CDR3 protein is CASSLRQGSYNEQFF. CDR3 DNA sequence: TGTGCCAGCAGCTTGAGGCAGGGTTCCTACAATGAGCAGTTCTTC.

V is TRBV11-2 and J is TRBJ2-5, with 8 positions matching TRBD2. Germline V CDR1 and CDR2: SGHAT, FQNNGV. The CDR3 is made up of 17 amino acids. Trimming removed 1 base from V and 1 base from J; junction bases left unmatched: 8. The CDR3 protein is CASSLATSVGGQETQYF. In DNA, the CDR3 is TGTGCCAGCAGCTTAGCGACTAGCGTGGGGGGCCAAGAGACCCAGTACTTC.

CDR3 bases: TGTGCCAGCAGCCGAGGGGACAGGGGGAATGAGCAGTTCTTC. It yields the protein CASSRGDRGNEQFF. This rearrangement joins TRBV5-6 to TRBJ2-1, with 11 bases identical to TRBD1. The ends lost 4 bases at V and 7 bases at J; junction bases unmatched: 4. The length of the CDR3 is 14 residues. Germline V gene data show CDR1 as SGHDT and CDR2 as YYEEEE.

J is TRBJ1-1 and V is TRBV14; D is unclear. Germline-derived CDR1 and CDR2 are SGHDN and FVKESK. This CDR3 is 13 amino acids long. V shed 5 bases and J shed 6 bases, with 13 bases lying between them. The CDR3 here is CASSETYAPEAFF. The DNA of the CDR3 is TGTGCCAGCAGCGAGACTTATGCCCCTGAAGCTTTCTTT.

The V and J genes are TRBV7-9 and TRBJ1-5, with a possible D match to TRBD1 (5 bases). The CDR3 sequence is 13 residues long. V lost 3 bases and J lost 5, with 8 bases in between. Germline-derived CDR1 and CDR2 are SEHNR and FQNEAQ (reference sequence). CDR3 in amino acids: CASSFGGDQPQHF. The CDR3 DNA is TGTGCCAGCAGCTTCGGGGGGGATCAGCCCCAGCATTTT.

This clone was counted a few times. V is TRBV6-1 and J is TRBJ2-7, with 7 bases that match TRBD1. Germline CDR1 MNHNS, CDR2 SASEGT. With 4 bases clipped from V and 1 base from J, the junction kept 7 bases outside the gene matches. This CDR3 comprises 15 residues. CDR3 in DNA: TGTGCCAGCAGTGTGGGGACAGATCTTTCCTACGAGCAGTACTTC. Its protein is CASSVGTDLSYEQYF.

The rearrangement joins TRBV9 to TRBJ2-1; 14 nucleotides match TRBD2. With V trimmed by 3 bases and J by 10 bases, 6 bases remained unmatched. The CDR3 runs to 15 residues. CDR1 is SGDLS, CDR2 YYNGEE, per germline. The CDR3 reads CASSAGTSGGVEQFF. For the CDR3, the DNA is TGTGCCAGCAGCGCCGGGACTAGCGGGGGAGTGGAGCAGTTCTTC.

V is TRBV6-1 and J is TRBJ1-1; D is ambiguous. Germline assignment: CDR1 MNHNS and CDR2 SASEGT. This CDR3 comprises 13 residues. V lost 7 bases and J lost 6, with 15 bases in between. CDR3 nucleotides: TGTGCCAGCATTCGGGAACCGTATGCTGAAGCTTTCTTT. Translating it yields CASIREPYAEAFF.

This clone was seen just once. The chain uses TRBV29-1 and TRBJ2-3; D is perhaps TRBD2 (5 bases). Trimming stripped 7 bases from V and 0 bases from J, with 14 bases between. CDR1 and CDR2 (germline): SQVTM, ANQGSEA. The CDR3 runs 14 residues. CDR3 sequence reads: CSAFLAISTDTQYF. The CDR3, as DNA: TGCAGCGCCTTCTTAGCGATTAGCACAGATACGCAGTATTTT.

The rearrangement links TRBV6-5 to TRBJ1-1; D not resolved. The germline V and J ends were trimmed by 6 bases and 0 bases, with 8 bases remaining between them. Germline V gene sequence: CDR1 MNHEY, CDR2 SVGAGI. The CDR3 contains 13 residues. The CDR3 sequence is CASRASMNTEAFF. The CDR3 region has the DNA TGTGCCAGCAGGGCCTCAATGAACACTGAAGCTTTCTTT.

The rearrangement joins TRBV28 to TRBJ1-5; 7 positions agree with TRBD1. With V trimmed by 7 bases and J by 0 bases, 6 bases remained unmatched. Germline V gives CDR1 MDHEN, CDR2 SYDVKM. This CDR3 is 15 amino acids long. CDR3 coding DNA: TGTGCCAGCATTCGACAGGGATATAGCAATCAGCCCCAGCATTTT. Protein product: CASIRQGYSNQPQHF.

V usage is TRBV5-5 and J usage is TRBJ2-7, with a tentative D call TRBD2 (6 bases). V was clipped by 0 bases and J by 12 bases, with 10 bases between them. The germline V gene has CDR1 SGHKS and CDR2 YYEKEE (reference sequence). The CDR3 loop spans 11 amino acids. CDR3 coding DNA: TGTGCCAGCAGCTTGGACAGCGGGTCGTACTTC. The encoded protein is CASSLDSGSYF. Using reference TRBV5-5 and TRBJ2-7 for the parts outside the CDR3, the full variable domain is DAGVTQSPTHLIKTRGQQVTLRCSPISGHKSVSWYQQVLGQGPQFIFQYYEKEERGRGNFPDRFSARQFPNYSSELNVNALLLGDSALYLCASSLDSGSYFGPGTRLTVT.

The chain has TRBV6-5 and TRBJ1-2, with TRBD1 identical over 7 bases. The length of the CDR3 is 13 residues. The junction had 3 bases not matched to a gene; V was cut back by 2 bases and J by 6 bases. The germline gives CDR1 MNHEY, CDR2 SVGAGI. The CDR3 loop is CASSYGTVDGYTF. CDR3 nucleotides: TGTGCCAGCAGTTACGGGACAGTGGATGGCTACACCTTC.

The chain carries TRBV2 and TRBJ2-2; no firm D call. Deletions cut 2 bases from V and 2 bases from J, with 12 bases between. The CDR3 is 16 amino acids. Per germline, CDR1 SNHLY and CDR2 FYNNEI. CDR3 nucleotides: TGTGCCAGCAGTGAATTCCCTACGACCAACACCGGGGAGCTGTTTTTT. It is translated as CASSEFPTTNTGELFF.

A single count supports this clone. The V gene is TRBV4-2, the J gene TRBJ1-2, with TRBD1 identical over 10 bases. CDR1 and CDR2 (germline): LGHNA, YNFKEQ. Trimming cost V 0 bases and J 10 bases; bases outside gene matches: 14. The CDR3 covers 17 residues. This CDR3 reads CASSQDGTGVGPSDYTF. The CDR3 DNA follows: TGTGCCAGCAGCCAAGACGGGACAGGGGTTGGGCCATCCGACTACACCTTC.

This sequence joins TRBV11-2 and TRBJ2-5, with unresolved D. The V end was cut by 3 bases, the J end by 4 bases, with 9 bases between. This CDR3 contains 13 residues. Germline CDR1 and CDR2: SGHAT and FQNNGV. CDR3: CASSLPMAETQYF. The CDR3 bases are TGTGCCAGCAGCTTGCCTATGGCAGAGACCCAGTACTTC.

This chain uses TRBV7-9 with TRBJ1-5, with D unclear. The V gene lost 4 bases and the J gene lost 4 bases, with 14 bases spanning the gap. This CDR3 is built from 15 residues. Germline CDR1 is SEHNR and CDR2 is FQNEAQ (reference sequence). The CDR3 is CASSSERAANQPQHF. The CDR3 DNA is TGTGCCAGCAGCTCGGAGCGGGCAGCTAATCAGCCCCAGCATTTT.

The chain combines TRBV28 with TRBJ2-2; D is possibly TRBD1 (6 bases). V lost 6 bases and J 5 bases, leaving 13 bases between the germline ends. The CDR3 contains 14 residues. Germline CDR1 and CDR2: MDHEN and SYDVKM. This chain's CDR3 is CASRPTGWTGELFF. As DNA, the CDR3 is TGTGCCAGCAGGCCTACAGGGTGGACCGGGGAGCTGTTTTTT. The variable domain in full, with the rest retrieved from reference TRBV28 and TRBJ2-2, is DVKVTQSSRYLVKRTGEKVFLECVQDMDHENMFWYRQDPGLGLRLIYFSYDVKMKEKGDIPEGYSVSREKKERFSLILESASTNQTSMYLCASRPTGWTGELFFGEGSRLTVL.

The V call is TRBV7-8, the J call TRBJ2-7, with D uncertain. V lost 5 bases and J 5 bases, leaving 10 bases between the germline ends. Germline V CDR1 and CDR2: SGHVS, FQNEAQ. The CDR3 is 12 amino acids. The CDR3 loop is CASSRKSDEQYF. CDR3 DNA: TGTGCCAGCAGCCGTAAGAGCGACGAGCAGTACTTC.

The chain combines TRBV4-3 with TRBJ2-1; 13 nucleotides line up with TRBD2. V shed 1 base and J 0 bases; nucleotides not matched to a gene: 12. This CDR3 region has 21 residues. Per the germline V gene, CDR1 is LGHNA and CDR2 is YSLEER. CDR3 sequence reads: CASSQAPLTSGGLSSYNEQFF. The CDR3 region has the DNA TGCGCCAGCAGCCAAGCCCCTTTGACTAGCGGGGGGCTGAGCTCCTACAATGAGCAGTTCTTC.

This chain links TRBV27 with TRBJ1-2; 7 bases map to TRBD1. Germline trimming cut 0 bases from V and 4 bases from J; bases unmatched to any gene: 5. Germline loops: CDR1 MNHEY, CDR2 SMNVEV (reference sequence). The CDR3 has 15 amino acids. In DNA, the CDR3 is TGTGCCAGCAGTTTATCGGAAGGGGGCCCCTATGGCTACACCTTC. This gives the protein CASSLSEGGPYGYTF.